There are many counts of the clone carrying this T cell receptor beta chain. Antigen: not known. The data are from a study of molecular identifiers for immune sequencing clone quantification. TCRdb re-called the PCR reads with MiXCR, one entry per CDR3 protein. The table records approximately 550,000 distinct CDR3 sequences, 20% to 25% of them present only once. Whole-study findings and limits: Even with more than 950,000 naive cells present, spiked Jurkat TCR RNA from one cell was reportedly detectable.

The clonotype comes from a human donor in good health. Some libraries in this study had Jurkat cell RNA spiked in. The sequenced material came from naive CD8+ T cells from blood, with Jurkat cell RNA spiked in. Noted subset: FACS-sorted CD8+CD4-CCR7+CD45RA+ naive T cells.

The CDR3 is CASTALRSNQPQHF. DNA for the CDR3: TGTGCCAGTACAGCCCTTAGGAGCAATCAGCCCCAGCATTTT. V and J are TRBV19 and TRBJ1-5; D uncertain. CDR1 is LNHDA, CDR2 SQIVND, per germline (reference sequence). The CDR3 runs to 14 residues. The V end was cut by 7 bases, the J end by 1 base, with 11 bases between.